Detailed here is one TCR beta chain. Its target is unknown. The authors divided CD4+ cells into CD45RA+ naive and CD45RA-negative memory subsets. The data originate from a study of shared clonotypes between healthy human individuals. Regarding the study as a whole: Blood alone was sampled, and tissue repertoires likely differ.

TCRdb keeps only in-frame clones here, not all; method: immunoSEQ multiplex PCR. This sample has about 2.4 million clones, with approximately 93% found just once. The sequencing input was naive CD4+ T cells from PBMCs. Subset: CD45RA+ positively selected. This TCR was sampled from a man aged 18 to 29 in good health. Some clones in this sample may be carry-over from other donors' samples.

The CDR3 loop reads CASSQEVRGREQYF. For the CDR3, the DNA is TGCGCCAGCAGCCAAGAGGTCAGGGGGCGCGAGCAGTACTTC. The chain recombines TRBV4-1 with TRBJ2-7, with 8 bases that match TRBD1. The CDR3 totals 14 residues. CDR1 and CDR2 from the germline V gene are MGHRA and YSYEKL. The trim removed 0 bases at V and 6 bases at J, leaving 4 bases unmatched.